The T cell receptor beta chain under discussion was sequenced for a study of blood T cell repertoires in COVID-19. Germline V gives CDR1 SGHNT, CDR2 YYREEE (reference sequence). The CDR3 sequence is 15 residues long. Germline trimming cut 5 bases from V and 4 bases from J; bases unmatched to any gene: 8. Original processing methods: Reference gene primer amplification in the assay estimated nucleated cell counts. Libraries were prepared by immunoSEQ multiplex PCR; TCRdb keeps only in-frame clonotypes and omits some of them. V and J calls and clone size are as listed in that table; D and trimming were resolved from the DNA. The profile shows more than 85,000 clones, around 89% of them singletons.

Sequencing was performed on peripheral blood. The chain links TRBV5-4 to TRBJ2-1; 8 nucleotides match TRBD2. The TCR was taken from a human donor in a cohort sampled during active COVID-19. The CDR3 is CASSRIGGAYNEQFF. CDR3 sequence (DNA): TGTGCCAGCAGTCGAATCGGGGGGGCTTACAATGAGCAGTTCTTC.